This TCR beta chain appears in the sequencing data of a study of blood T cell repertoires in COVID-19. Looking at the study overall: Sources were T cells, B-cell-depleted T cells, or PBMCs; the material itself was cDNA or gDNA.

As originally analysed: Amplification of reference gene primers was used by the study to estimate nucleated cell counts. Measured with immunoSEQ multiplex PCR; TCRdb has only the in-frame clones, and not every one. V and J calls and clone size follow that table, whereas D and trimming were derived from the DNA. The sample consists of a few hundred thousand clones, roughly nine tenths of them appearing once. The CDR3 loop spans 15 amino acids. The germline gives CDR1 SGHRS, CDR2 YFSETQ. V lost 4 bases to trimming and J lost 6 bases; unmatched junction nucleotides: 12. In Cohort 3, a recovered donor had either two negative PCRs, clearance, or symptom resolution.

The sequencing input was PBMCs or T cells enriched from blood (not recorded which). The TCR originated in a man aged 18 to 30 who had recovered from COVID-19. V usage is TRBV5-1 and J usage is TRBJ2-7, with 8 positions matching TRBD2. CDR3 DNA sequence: TGCGCCAGCAGCCCCACAGGGACTAGTTTTGGCGAGCAGTACTTC. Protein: CASSPTGTSFGEQYF.